This TCR beta chain was sequenced during a study of patients and donors after allogeneic stem cell transplantation. TCRdb redid the calling of the RT-PCR reads with MiXCR, one entry per CDR3 protein. The sample has about 160,000 distinct CDR3 sequences; 24% are singletons. CDR1 and CDR2 from the germline V gene are KGHSH and LQKENI. The CDR3 extends over 14 amino acids. V lost 3 bases, J lost 0 bases, and 8 bases lay in between. Sequences were obtained from blood, either unsorted or a sorted T cell fraction (not recorded which). The sequence was obtained from a human donor who was either an allogeneic HSCT recipient or a stem cell or donor lymphocyte infusion donor (not recorded which). It is not recorded whose cells these are; they may come from a transplant donor. The chain carries TRBV18 and TRBJ1-1; a possible D gene is TRBD1 (5 bases). DNA of the CDR3: TGTGCCAGCTCACCGGGACGGCTGAACACTGAAGCTTTCTTT. It encodes CASSPGRLNTEAFF. The variable domain in full, with the rest retrieved from reference TRBV18 and TRBJ1-1, is NAGVMQNPRHLVRRRGQEARLRCSPMKGHSHVYWYRQLPEEGLKFMVYLQKENIIDESGMPKERFSAEFPKEGPSILRIQQVVRGDSAAYFCASSPGRLNTEAFFGQGTRLTVV.